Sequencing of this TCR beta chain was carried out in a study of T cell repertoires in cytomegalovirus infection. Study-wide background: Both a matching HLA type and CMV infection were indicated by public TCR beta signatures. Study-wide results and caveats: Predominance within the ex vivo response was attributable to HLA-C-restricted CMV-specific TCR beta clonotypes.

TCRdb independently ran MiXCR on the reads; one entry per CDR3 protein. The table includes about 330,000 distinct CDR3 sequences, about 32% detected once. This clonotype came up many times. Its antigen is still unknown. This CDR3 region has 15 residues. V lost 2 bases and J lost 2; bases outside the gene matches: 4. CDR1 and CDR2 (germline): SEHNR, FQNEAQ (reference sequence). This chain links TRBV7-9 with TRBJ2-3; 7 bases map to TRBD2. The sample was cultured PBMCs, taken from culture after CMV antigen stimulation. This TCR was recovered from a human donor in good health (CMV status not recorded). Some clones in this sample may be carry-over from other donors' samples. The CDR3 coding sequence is TGTGCCAGCAGCTTAATGAGCGGGACCACAGATACGCAGTATTTT. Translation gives CASSLMSGTTDTQYF.